This T cell receptor (beta chain) derives from a study of T cell responses to AZD1222 COVID-19 vaccine. Findings of the study overall: White British donors predominated, females outnumbered males, and clonal diversity was possibly underestimated.

Deletions cut 5 bases from V and 4 bases from J, with 15 bases between. Germline values: CDR1 SGHTA, CDR2 FQGTGA. The CDR3 extends over 15 amino acids. As to this clone: Its target is not known.

The data were produced by immunoSEQ multiplex PCR, yet TCRdb's version contains in-frame clones alone and is incomplete. This table has 140,000 or so clones, 90% to 95% appearing once. The V call is TRBV7-3, the J call TRBJ2-1; possibly TRBD2 for D (5 bases). The clonotype was recovered from an adult who had recovered from COVID-19. This material consisted of peripheral blood, taken after recovery from COVID-19. CDR3 DNA sequence: TGTGCCAGCAGCACCAGCGGCGGATCTTACAATGAGCAGTTCTTC. It yields the protein CASSTSGGSYNEQFF.